This is a list of T cell receptor beta chains from one sample in a study of T cell changes during pregnancy in multiple sclerosis. Sequencing was performed with immunoSEQ multiplex PCR; in TCRdb, only in-frame clones are kept and a portion is missing. Here the sample spans fewer than 85,000 clones, 90% to 95% being singletons. The material sequenced was peripheral blood, taken in the first trimester of pregnancy. The receptor source for this set is a female donor in good health, enrolled as a control in a pregnancy study. Both conserved end residues are part of each CDR3. D genes are given only for firm matches. The size of a clone is reported for some rows only, either as once, few or many, or as a class for expanded clones.

size,V,D,J,CDR3,DNA
NA,TRBV5-4,NA,TRBJ1-4,CASSLPGGNEKLFF,TGTGCCAGCAGCTTGCCGGGGGGTAATGAAAAACTGTTTTTT
NA,TRBV25-1,TRBD1,TRBJ2-5,CASSGTGTETQYF,TGTGCCAGCAGCGGGACAGGGACTGAGACCCAGTACTTC
NA,TRBV5-5,NA,TRBJ2-5,CASSLDVGQETQYF,TGTGCCAGCAGCTTGGATGTCGGCCAAGAGACCCAGTACTTC
NA,TRBV2,NA,TRBJ2-3,CASSDRTDTQYF,TGTGCCAGCAGCGATAGAACAGATACGCAGTATTTT
few,TRBV29-1,NA,TRBJ1-1,CSVDKGGGTEAFF,TGCAGCGTTGACAAGGGCGGAGGCACTGAAGCTTTCTTT
NA,TRBV29-1,TRBD2,TRBJ2-1,CSVAEGLVALSYNEQFF,TGCAGCGTTGCTGAGGGACTAGTAGCTCTCTCCTACAATGAGCAGTTCTTC
NA,TRBV28,NA,TRBJ1-2,CASQEAIMGYTF,TGTGCCTCACAGGAAGCTATTATGGGCTACACCTTC
NA,TRBV4-2,NA,TRBJ2-3,CASSQDREDTQYF,TGTGCCAGCAGCCAAGATCGAGAAGATACGCAGTATTTT
few,TRBV19,TRBD2,TRBJ2-2,CASRTSGGTGELFF,TGTGCCAGTCGGACTAGCGGGGGTACCGGGGAGCTGTTTTTT
NA,TRBV9,NA,TRBJ2-1,CASSGLGGLSSYNEQFF,TGTGCCAGCAGCGGCCTCGGCGGTTTGAGCTCCTACAATGAGCAGTTCTTC
NA,TRBV10-3,TRBD2,TRBJ2-2,CAISDQAGGTGELFF,TGTGCCATCAGTGACCAAGCGGGAGGGACCGGGGAGCTGTTTTTT
once,TRBV5-1,TRBD1,TRBJ2-5,CASKGQGAQETQYF,TGCGCCAGCAAAGGACAGGGGGCCCAAGAGACCCAGTACTTC
NA,TRBV7-2,TRBD1,TRBJ1-3,CASSQGQPNSGNTIYF,TGTGCCAGCAGTCAGGGACAGCCGAACTCTGGAAACACCATATATTTT
NA,TRBV19,NA,TRBJ1-5,CASSIGQVAHF,TGTGCCAGTAGTATAGGGCAGGTTGCGCATTTT
NA,TRBV7-9,NA,TRBJ2-7,CASSLGQASYEQYF,TGTGCCAGCAGCTTAGGACAGGCTTCCTACGAGCAGTACTTC
NA,TRBV9,NA,TRBJ1-4,CASGGHVGEKLFF,TGTGCCTCGGGGGGACACGTCGGTGAAAAACTGTTTTTT
NA,TRBV5-1,TRBD1,TRBJ2-1,CASSLPTGGAGNEQFF,TGCGCCAGCAGCTTGCCGACAGGGGGCGCGGGCAATGAGCAGTTCTTC
few,TRBV9,NA,TRBJ2-3,CASSGRPGLGTDTQYF,TGTGCCAGCAGCGGAAGGCCAGGGTTGGGCACAGATACGCAGTATTTT
NA,TRBV19,NA,TRBJ2-2,CASRPPGGGTGELFF,TGTGCCAGTAGGCCCCCCGGAGGAGGCACCGGGGAGCTGTTTTTT
NA,TRBV30,NA,TRBJ1-1,CAWSVLRDRGTEAFF,TGTGCCTGGAGTGTTTTACGGGATCGCGGCACTGAAGCTTTCTTT
NA,TRBV5-4,NA,TRBJ2-5,CASSPNSATGGETQYF,TGTGCCAGCAGCCCGAACTCAGCGACAGGAGGAGAGACCCAGTACTTC
NA,TRBV5-1,TRBD1,TRBJ2-5,CASSPGQGSETQYF,TGCGCCAGCAGCCCGGGACAGGGGTCAGAGACCCAGTACTTC
NA,TRBV5-5,NA,TRBJ1-5,CASSLQGGNQPQHF,TGTGCCAGCAGCTTACAGGGAGGCAATCAGCCCCAGCATTTT
NA,TRBV27,NA,TRBJ1-1,CASSLLSPNTEAFF,TGTGCCAGCAGTTTATTAAGCCCGAACACTGAAGCTTTCTTT
NA,TRBV5-1,NA,TRBJ2-7,CASSFGRGLEDEQYF,TGCGCCAGCAGCTTTGGTAGGGGCCTCGAGGACGAGCAGTACTTC
NA,TRBV15,NA,TRBJ2-6,CATSRVSSGANVLTF,TGTGCCACCAGCAGAGTGAGCTCTGGGGCCAACGTCCTGACTTTC
NA,TRBV12-5,NA,TRBJ2-1,CASGLGGGEQFF,TGTGCTAGTGGTTTGGGGGGAGGTGAGCAGTTCTTC
NA,TRBV5-6,NA,TRBJ2-3,CASSPWGVSGTDTQYF,TGTGCCAGCAGCCCCTGGGGGGTGAGTGGCACAGATACGCAGTATTTT
NA,TRBV5-1,TRBD1,TRBJ1-1,CASSFRTGGLNTEAFF,TGCGCCAGCAGCTTTAGGACAGGGGGTCTCAACACTGAAGCTTTCTTT
NA,TRBV29-1,TRBD1,TRBJ1-5,CSVGTGNQPQHF,TGCAGCGTTGGGACAGGGAATCAGCCCCAGCATTTT